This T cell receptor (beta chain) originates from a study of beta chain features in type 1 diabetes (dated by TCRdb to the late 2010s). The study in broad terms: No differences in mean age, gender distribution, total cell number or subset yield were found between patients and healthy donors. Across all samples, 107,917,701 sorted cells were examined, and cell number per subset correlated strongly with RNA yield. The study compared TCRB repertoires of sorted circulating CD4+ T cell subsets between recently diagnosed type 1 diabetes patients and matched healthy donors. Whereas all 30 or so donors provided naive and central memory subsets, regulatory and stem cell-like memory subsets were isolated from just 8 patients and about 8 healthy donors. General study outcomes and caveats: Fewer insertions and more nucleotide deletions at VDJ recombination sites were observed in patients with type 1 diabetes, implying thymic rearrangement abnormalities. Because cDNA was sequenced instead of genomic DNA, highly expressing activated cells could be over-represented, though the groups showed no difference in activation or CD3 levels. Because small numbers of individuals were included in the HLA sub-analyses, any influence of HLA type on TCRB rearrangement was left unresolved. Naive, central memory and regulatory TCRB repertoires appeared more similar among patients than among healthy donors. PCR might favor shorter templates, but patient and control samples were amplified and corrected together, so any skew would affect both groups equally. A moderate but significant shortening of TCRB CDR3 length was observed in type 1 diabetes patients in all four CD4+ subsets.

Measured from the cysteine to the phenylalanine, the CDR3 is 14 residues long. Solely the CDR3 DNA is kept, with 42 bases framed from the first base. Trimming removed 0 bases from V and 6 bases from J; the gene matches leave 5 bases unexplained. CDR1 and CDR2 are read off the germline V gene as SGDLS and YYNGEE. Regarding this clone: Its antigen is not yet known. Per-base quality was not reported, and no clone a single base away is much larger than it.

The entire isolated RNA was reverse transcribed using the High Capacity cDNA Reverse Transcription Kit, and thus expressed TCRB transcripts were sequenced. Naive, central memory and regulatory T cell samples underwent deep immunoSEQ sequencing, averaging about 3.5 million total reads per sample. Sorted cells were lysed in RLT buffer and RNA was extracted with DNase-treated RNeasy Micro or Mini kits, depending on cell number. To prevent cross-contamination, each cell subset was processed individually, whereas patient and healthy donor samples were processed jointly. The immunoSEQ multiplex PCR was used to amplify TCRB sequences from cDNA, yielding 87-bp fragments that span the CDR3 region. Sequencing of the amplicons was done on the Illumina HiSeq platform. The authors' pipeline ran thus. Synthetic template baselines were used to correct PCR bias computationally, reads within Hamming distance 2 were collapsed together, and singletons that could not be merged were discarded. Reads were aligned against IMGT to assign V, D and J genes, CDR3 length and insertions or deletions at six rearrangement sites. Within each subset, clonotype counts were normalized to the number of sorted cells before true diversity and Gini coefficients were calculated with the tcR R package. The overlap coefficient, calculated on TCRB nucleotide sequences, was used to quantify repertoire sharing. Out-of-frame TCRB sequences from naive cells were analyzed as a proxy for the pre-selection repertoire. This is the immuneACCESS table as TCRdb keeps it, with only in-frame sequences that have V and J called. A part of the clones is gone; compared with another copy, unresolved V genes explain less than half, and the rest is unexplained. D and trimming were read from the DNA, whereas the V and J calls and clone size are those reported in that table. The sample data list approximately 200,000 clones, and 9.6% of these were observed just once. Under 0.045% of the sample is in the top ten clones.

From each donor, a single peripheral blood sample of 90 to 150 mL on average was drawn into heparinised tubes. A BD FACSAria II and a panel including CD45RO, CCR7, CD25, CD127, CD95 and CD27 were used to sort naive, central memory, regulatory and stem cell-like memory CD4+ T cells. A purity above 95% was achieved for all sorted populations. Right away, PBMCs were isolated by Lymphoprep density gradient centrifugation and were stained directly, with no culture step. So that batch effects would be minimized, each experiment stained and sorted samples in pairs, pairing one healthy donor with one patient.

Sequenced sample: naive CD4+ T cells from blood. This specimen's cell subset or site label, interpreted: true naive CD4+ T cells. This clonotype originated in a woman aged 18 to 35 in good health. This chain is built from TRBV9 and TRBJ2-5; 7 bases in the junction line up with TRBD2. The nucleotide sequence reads TGTGCCAGCAGCGTAGGCGGGGGAACAAAGACCCAGTACTTC. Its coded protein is CASSVGGGTKTQYF.